Below, one TCR beta chain is given with its context. Which antigen it targets is not known. No base quality values were provided; no much bigger clone lies one nucleotide off. The CDR3 holds 16 amino acids from the cysteine to the phenylalanine. Kept here is only the CDR3 DNA, which spans 48 bases and is read in frame from base 1. V gives up 2 bases and J gives up 1 base, and the segment between their germline ends measures 14 bases. Sequences SEHNR (CDR1) and FQNEAQ (CDR2) are obtained from the germline V gene (reference sequence). The time point label corresponds to: cycle 2 day 1 (C2D1) of nivolumab. All trial patients had relapsed after autologous stem cell transplantation, with cohorts A, B and C differing in prior brentuximab vedotin exposure. The trial cohort included fewer than 60 patients with relapsed/refractory classical Hodgkin lymphoma, and each patient had a best overall response of complete response, partial response or progressive disease. In the multi-cohort phase II CheckMate 205 trial, trial patients received single-agent nivolumab. Best overall response was determined by an independent review committee according to the 2007 International Working Group response criteria. Trial PBMCs were collected just before the start of nivolumab (C1D1) and during therapy at cycle 2 day 1 and cycle 4 day 1. Peripheral blood was collected in 8 mL Vacutainer Cell Preparation Tubes, from which PBMCs were isolated by centrifugation and then cryopreserved.

This entry belongs to a study of PD-1 blockade in classical Hodgkin lymphoma (dated by TCRdb to the early 2020s). Background for the entire study: Nivolumab dosing was 3 mg/kg intravenously every 2 weeks, continuing until either disease progression or unacceptable toxicity. A peripheral blood immune signature of response to PD-1 blockade in classical Hodgkin lymphoma was defined using TCR beta sequencing and CyTOF. What the research found in general, with its limitations: The study covered only a single clinical trial cohort, and the causes of the repertoire differences, possibly disease activity or prior therapy, were still not defined. Newly diagnosed patients were reported to have lower baseline TCR diversity than healthy donors, and relapsed/refractory patients were reported to have lower baseline TCR diversity still. Lower diversity was seen in patients whose nivolumab began less than 1 year after ASCT, and these patients were left out of later analyses so that immune reconstitution would not confound the results. CD4+ but not CD8+ TCR diversity rose significantly by C4D1 (p=0.0027 vs p=0.16), most apparent in complete responders (p=0.02). Among trial patients, those achieving complete response had baseline diversity similar to that of newly diagnosed patients, while diversity was significantly lower in partial responders and progressors.

The Qiagen DNeasy kit was used to extract genomic DNA both from unsorted PBMCs and from the negatively selected CD4+ and CD8+ fractions. TCR beta CDR3 regions were amplified by immunoSEQ multiplex PCR using primers annealing to V and J segments. Amplification bias was minimized using a synthetic immune receptor repertoire, and residual bias was removed computationally after sequencing. The authors' analysis ran thus. Repertoire diversity was quantified as the Shannon entropy index using custom Python scripts. Unsorted, CD4+ and CD8+ repertoires were analyzed separately, except in combined analyses where CD4+ and CD8+ sequences were merged in silico. Clonal expansion was defined as at least a 2-fold frequency increase after treatment relative to C1D1, with a pseudocount of 0.5 for undetected baseline clones. Clones with 0 or 1 copy at C1D1 were classified as singleton clones, and clones with 2 or more copies were classified as non-singleton clones. Clones expanded in unsorted samples were labelled as CD4+, CD8+ or unknown by matching protein sequences in sorted samples from the same patient. Wilcoxon tests on paired samples were used to test changes in diversity from C1D1 to C4D1. TCRdb limited this immuneACCESS table to in-frame rearrangements with V and J called. A share of clones is missing; checked studies link under half to unresolved V genes, and the rest is unexplained. V, J and clone size derive from that table, while D and trimming were established from the DNA sequence. Across this sample there are 9,000 to 13,000 clones, with 70% to 80% seen only once. In total, the top ten clones hold 34% of the sample.

The sample here was peripheral blood mononuclear cells (PBMCs), taken before the second cycle of nivolumab. The V gene is TRBV7-9 and the J gene is TRBJ1-1; the D region possibly corresponds to TRBD1 (5 bases align). The sequence was obtained from a human donor with classical Hodgkin lymphoma. At the DNA level, the sequence is TGTGCCAGCAGCTTATTCACGGGGGTCGAGAACACTGAAGCTTTCTTT. It codes for CASSLFTGVENTEAFF.